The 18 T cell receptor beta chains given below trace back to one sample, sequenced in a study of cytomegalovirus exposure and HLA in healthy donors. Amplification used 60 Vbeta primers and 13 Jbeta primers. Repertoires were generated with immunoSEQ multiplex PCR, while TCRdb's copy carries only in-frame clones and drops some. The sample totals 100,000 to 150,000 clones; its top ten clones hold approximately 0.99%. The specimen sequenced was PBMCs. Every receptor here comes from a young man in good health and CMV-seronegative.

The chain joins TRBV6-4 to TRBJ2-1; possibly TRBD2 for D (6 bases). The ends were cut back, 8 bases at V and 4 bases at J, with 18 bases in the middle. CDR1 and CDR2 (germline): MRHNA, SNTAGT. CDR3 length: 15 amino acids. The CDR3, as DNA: TGTGCCAGCGTCCGACGGCGGGAAACTTACAATGAGCAGTTCTTC. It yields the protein CASVRRRETYNEQFF.

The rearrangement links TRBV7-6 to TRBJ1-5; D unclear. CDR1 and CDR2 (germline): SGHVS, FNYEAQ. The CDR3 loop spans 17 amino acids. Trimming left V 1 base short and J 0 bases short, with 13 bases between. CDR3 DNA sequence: TGTGCCAGCAGCTTAGGTCCAGGCCTTTATAGCAATCAGCCCCAGCATTTT. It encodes CASSLGPGLYSNQPQHF.

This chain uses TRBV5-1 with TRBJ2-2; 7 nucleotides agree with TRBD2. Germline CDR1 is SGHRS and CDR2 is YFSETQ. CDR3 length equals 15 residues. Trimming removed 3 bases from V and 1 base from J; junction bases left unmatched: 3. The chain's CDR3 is CASSWGRVNTGELFF. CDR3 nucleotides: TGCGCCAGCAGCTGGGGGAGGGTGAACACCGGGGAGCTGTTTTTT. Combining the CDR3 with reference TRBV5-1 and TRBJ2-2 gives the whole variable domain KAGVTQTPRYLIKTRGQQVTLSCSPISGHRSVSWYQQTPGQGLQFLFEYFSETQRNKGNFPGRFSGRQFSNSRSEMNVSTLELGDSALYLCASSWGRVNTGELFFGEGSRLTVL.

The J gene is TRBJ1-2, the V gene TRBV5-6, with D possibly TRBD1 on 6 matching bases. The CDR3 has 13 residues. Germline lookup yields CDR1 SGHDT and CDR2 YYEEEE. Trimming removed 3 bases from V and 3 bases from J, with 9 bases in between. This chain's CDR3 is CASSSGDDYGYTF. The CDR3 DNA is TGTGCCAGCAGCTCAGGGGACGACTATGGCTACACCTTC.

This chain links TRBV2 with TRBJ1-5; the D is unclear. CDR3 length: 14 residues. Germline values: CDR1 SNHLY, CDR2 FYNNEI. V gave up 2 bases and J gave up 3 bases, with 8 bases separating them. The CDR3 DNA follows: TGTGCCAGCAGTGAACAGGCCCTCAATCAGCCCCAGCATTTT. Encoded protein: CASSEQALNQPQHF. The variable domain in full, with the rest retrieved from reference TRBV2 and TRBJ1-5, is EPEVTQTPSHQVTQMGQEVILRCVPISNHLYFYWYRQILGQKVEFLVSFYNNEISEKSEIFDDQFSVERPDGSNFTLKIRSTKLEDSAMYFCASSEQALNQPQHFGDGTRLSIL.

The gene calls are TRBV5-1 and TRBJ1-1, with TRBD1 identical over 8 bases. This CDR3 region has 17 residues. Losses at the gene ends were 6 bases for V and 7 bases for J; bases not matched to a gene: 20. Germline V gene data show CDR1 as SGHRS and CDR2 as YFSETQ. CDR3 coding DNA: TGCGCCAGCAAATCCGGTGGGGCAGGGGGCAAGGGTTATGAAGCTTTCTTT. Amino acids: CASKSGGAGGKGYEAFF.

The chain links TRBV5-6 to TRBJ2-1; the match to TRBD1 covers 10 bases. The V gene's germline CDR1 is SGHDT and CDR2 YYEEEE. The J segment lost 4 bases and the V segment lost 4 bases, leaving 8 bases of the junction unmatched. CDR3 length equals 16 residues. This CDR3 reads CASSETGGKGYNEQFF. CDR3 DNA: TGTGCCAGCAGCGAGACAGGGGGCAAGGGGTACAATGAGCAGTTCTTC.

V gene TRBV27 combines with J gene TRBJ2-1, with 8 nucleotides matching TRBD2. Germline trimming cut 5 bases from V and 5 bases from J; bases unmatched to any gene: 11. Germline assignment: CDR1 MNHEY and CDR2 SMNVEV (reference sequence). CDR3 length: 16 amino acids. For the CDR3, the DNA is TGTGCCAGCAGTCTTTCGGGGGGTAGCGGGAACAATGAGCAGTTCTTC. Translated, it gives CASSLSGGSGNNEQFF.

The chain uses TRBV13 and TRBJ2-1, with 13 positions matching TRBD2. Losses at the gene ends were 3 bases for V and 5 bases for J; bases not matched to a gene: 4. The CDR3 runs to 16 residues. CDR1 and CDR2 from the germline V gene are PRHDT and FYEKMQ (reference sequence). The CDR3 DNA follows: TGTGCCAGCAGCTTCCGAACTAGCGGGAGGGACAATGAGCAGTTCTTC. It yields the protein CASSFRTSGRDNEQFF.

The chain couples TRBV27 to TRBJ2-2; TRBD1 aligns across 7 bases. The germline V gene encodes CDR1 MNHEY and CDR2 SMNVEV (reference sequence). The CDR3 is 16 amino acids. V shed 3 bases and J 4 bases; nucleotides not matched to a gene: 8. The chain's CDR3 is CASSFSGGEGTGELFF. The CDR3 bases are TGTGCCAGCAGTTTCTCAGGGGGTGAAGGCACCGGGGAGCTGTTTTTT.

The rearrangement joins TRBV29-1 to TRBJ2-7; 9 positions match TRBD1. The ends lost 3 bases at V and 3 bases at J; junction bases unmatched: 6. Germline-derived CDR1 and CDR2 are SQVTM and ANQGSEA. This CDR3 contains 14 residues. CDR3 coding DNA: TGCAGCGTTGATTCCGGACAGGGGTACTACGAGCAGTACTTC. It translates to CSVDSGQGYYEQYF.

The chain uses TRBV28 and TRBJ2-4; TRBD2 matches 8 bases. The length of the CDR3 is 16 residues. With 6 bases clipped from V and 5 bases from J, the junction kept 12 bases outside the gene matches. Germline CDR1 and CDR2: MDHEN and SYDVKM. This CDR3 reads CASSLNTAGGQNIQYF. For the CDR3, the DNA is TGTGCCAGCAGCCTAAACACCGCGGGAGGCCAAAACATTCAGTACTTC.

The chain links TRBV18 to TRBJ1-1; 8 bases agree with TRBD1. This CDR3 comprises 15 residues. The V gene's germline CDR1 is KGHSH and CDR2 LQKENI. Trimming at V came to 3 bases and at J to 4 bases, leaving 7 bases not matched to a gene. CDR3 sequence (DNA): TGTGCCAGCTCACCCTCCCGGACAGGGCGCACTGAAGCTTTCTTT. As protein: CASSPSRTGRTEAFF.

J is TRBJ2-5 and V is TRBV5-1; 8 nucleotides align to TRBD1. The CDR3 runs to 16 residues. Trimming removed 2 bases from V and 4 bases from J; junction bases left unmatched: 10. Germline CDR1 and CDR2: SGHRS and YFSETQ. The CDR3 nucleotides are TGCGCCAGCAGCTTCTACAGGGGGATTACCCGAGAGACCCAGTACTTC. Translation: CASSFYRGITRETQYF. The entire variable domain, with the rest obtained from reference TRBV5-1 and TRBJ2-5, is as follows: KAGVTQTPRYLIKTRGQQVTLSCSPISGHRSVSWYQQTPGQGLQFLFEYFSETQRNKGNFPGRFSGRQFSNSRSEMNVSTLELGDSALYLCASSFYRGITRETQYFGPGTRLLVL.

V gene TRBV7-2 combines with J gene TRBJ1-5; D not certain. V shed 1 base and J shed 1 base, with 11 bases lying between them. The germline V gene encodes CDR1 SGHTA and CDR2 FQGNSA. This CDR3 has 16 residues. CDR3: CASSLVTTLSNQPQHF. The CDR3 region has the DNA TGTGCCAGCAGCTTAGTTACCACCCTAAGCAATCAGCCCCAGCATTTT.

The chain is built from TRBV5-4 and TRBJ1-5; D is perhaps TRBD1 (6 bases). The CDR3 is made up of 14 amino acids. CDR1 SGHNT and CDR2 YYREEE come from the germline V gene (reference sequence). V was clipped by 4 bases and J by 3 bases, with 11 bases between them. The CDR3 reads CASSLQGFNQPQHF. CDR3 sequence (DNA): TGTGCCAGCAGCCTACAGGGTTTCAATCAGCCCCAGCATTTT.

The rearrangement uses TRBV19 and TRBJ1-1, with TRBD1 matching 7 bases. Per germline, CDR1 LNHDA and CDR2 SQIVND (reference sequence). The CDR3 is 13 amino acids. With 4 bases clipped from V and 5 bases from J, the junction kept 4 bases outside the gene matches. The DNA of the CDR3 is TGTGCCAGTAGTACCTACAGGGGAACTGAAGCTTTCTTT. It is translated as CASSTYRGTEAFF.

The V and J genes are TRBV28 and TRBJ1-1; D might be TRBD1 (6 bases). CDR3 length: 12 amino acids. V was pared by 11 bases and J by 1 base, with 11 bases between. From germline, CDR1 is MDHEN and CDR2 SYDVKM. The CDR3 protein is CASADRNTEAFF. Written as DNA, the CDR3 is TGTGCCTCGGCGGACAGGAACACTGAAGCTTTCTTT.